The 12 T cell receptor beta chains in this list originate from one sample, sequenced in a study of CD8 T cells in ankylosing spondylitis. TCRdb called the 5' RACE reads again in MiXCR, with one record for every CDR3 protein. The table lists some 140,000 distinct CDR3 sequences, approximately 7.4% of them singletons. The sample comprised blood, either unsorted or a sorted T cell fraction (not recorded which). All receptors come from a female donor with ankylosing spondylitis or in good health (not recorded which).

This clonotype occurred many times. The V call is TRBV4-1, the J call TRBJ2-1; no clear D. CDR1 is MGHRA, CDR2 YSYEKL, per germline. The CDR3 loop spans 15 amino acids. Trimming took off 4 bases at V and 0 bases at J, with 10 bases between the two ends. Here the CDR3 DNA reads TGCGCCAGCAGCCGTGAAGAGAGCTCCTACAATGAGCAGTTCTTC. This translates into CASSREESSYNEQFF.

This clonotype was seen at least ten times. The genes are TRBV24-1 and TRBJ2-5; D perhaps matches TRBD2 (6 bases). This CDR3 is 17 amino acids long. Germline values: CDR1 KGHDR, CDR2 SFDVKD. V lost 5 bases and J lost 0, with 18 bases in between. DNA of the CDR3: TGTGCCACCAGTGGGAGTGGGGCTAGCGCGTACCAAGAGACCCAGTACTTC. Protein: CATSGSGASAYQETQYF.

This clonotype showed up many times. The chain couples TRBV27 to TRBJ1-1, with TRBD1 matching 10 bases. This CDR3 comprises 16 residues. CDR1 and CDR2 (germline): MNHEY, SMNVEV (reference sequence). The V and J ends lost 5 bases and 8 bases, in that order; junction bases with no gene match: 14. The CDR3 protein is CASSPLTGTGDGEAFF. Written as DNA, the CDR3 is TGTGCCAGCAGTCCACTTACCGGGACAGGGGATGGGGAAGCTTTCTTT.

This clonotype has at least ten counts. CDR3 nucleotide sequence: TGTGCCAGCAGTCGAGGACAGTCTATCCGCGATGCGGAGCAGTACTTC. Translated, it gives CASSRGQSIRDAEQYF. The V gene is TRBV6-1, the J gene TRBJ2-7; perhaps TRBD1 as D (6 bases). The CDR3 extends over 16 amino acids. Per germline, CDR1 MNHNS and CDR2 SASEGT. V shed 5 bases and J shed 7 bases, with 24 bases lying between them.

This clonotype was counted at least ten times. The rearrangement uses TRBV9 and TRBJ2-3; no firm D call. V dropped 1 base and J dropped 1 base, with 19 bases sitting between them. CDR3 size: 18 residues. Germline V gene data show CDR1 as SGDLS and CDR2 as YYNGEE. CDR3: CASSVSPRTRGGTDTQYF. The CDR3 DNA is TGTGCCAGCAGCGTATCCCCCCGAACCAGAGGCGGCACAGATACGCAGTATTTT.

V usage is TRBV19 and J usage is TRBJ2-6; D perhaps matches TRBD2 (6 bases). The V gene's germline CDR1 is LNHDA and CDR2 SQIVND (reference sequence). The CDR3 sequence is 15 residues long. Trimming pared 3 bases from V and 1 base from J, leaving 7 bases between. CDR3 nucleotides: TGTGCCAGTAGTATCGGGAGTTCTGGGGCCAACGTCCTGACTTTC. It codes for CASSIGSSGANVLTF. Complete variable domain (other parts from reference TRBV19 and TRBJ2-6): DGGITQSPKYLFRKEGQNVTLSCEQNLNHDAMYWYRQDPGQGLRLIYYSQIVNDFQKGDIAEGYSVSREKKESFPLTVTSAQKNPTAFYLCASSIGSSGANVLTFGAGSRLTVL.

This clonotype was seen at least ten times. The chain joins TRBV9 to TRBJ2-3, with 13 positions matching TRBD2. Germline V gene data show CDR1 as SGDLS and CDR2 as YYNGEE. The CDR3 is made up of 19 amino acids. V was clipped by 0 bases and J by 0 bases; unmatched bases: 7. CDR3 protein: CASSVDRLAGGLSTDTQYF. DNA for the CDR3: TGTGCCAGCAGCGTAGATCGACTAGCGGGGGGCCTAAGCACAGATACGCAGTATTTT.

The table lists this clonotype with a few counts. The chain has TRBV6-5 and TRBJ2-1, with a possible D match to TRBD2 (5 bases). CDR1 and CDR2 from the germline V gene are MNHEY and SVGAGI. CDR3 length: 14 amino acids. The ends were cut back, 2 bases at V and 7 bases at J, with 12 bases in the middle. The CDR3 protein is CASSYSGVANEQFF. The CDR3 bases are TGTGCCAGCAGTTACAGCGGCGTGGCGAATGAGCAGTTCTTC.

The table lists this clonotype with many counts. The V and J genes are TRBV7-6 and TRBJ1-1, with 9 bases lining up with TRBD1. CDR3 length: 14 amino acids. Germline CDR1 SGHVS, CDR2 FNYEAQ. Losses at the gene ends were 5 bases for V and 0 bases for J; bases not matched to a gene: 1. DNA of the CDR3: TGTGCCAGCAGCCGGGACAGGGTGAACACTGAAGCTTTCTTT. It yields the protein CASSRDRVNTEAFF.

This clonotype was recorded at least ten times. The chain uses TRBV12-3 or TRBV12-4 and TRBJ1-1, with TRBD1 as a possible D gene (6 bases). The V and J ends lost 3 bases and 8 bases respectively, with 10 bases between them. The CDR3 extends over 12 amino acids. The DNA of the CDR3 is TGTGCCAGCAGTTTTGGGGGCCCCGAAGCTTTCTTT. Its translation: CASSFGGPEAFF.

This clonotype was picked up many times. The V call is TRBV6-1, the J call TRBJ1-1; 7 positions agree with TRBD1. In germline, CDR1 is MNHNS, CDR2 SASEGT. With V trimmed by 5 bases and J by 8 bases, 11 bases remained unmatched. The CDR3 length is 14 residues. This CDR3 is CASSRPGGAGEAFF. CDR3 nucleotides: TGTGCCAGCAGTCGCCCAGGGGGAGCTGGGGAAGCTTTCTTT.

This clonotype was observed at least ten times. The rearrangement links TRBV5-1 to TRBJ2-7; 10 bases align to TRBD2. Germline loops: CDR1 SGHRS, CDR2 YFSETQ. With 1 base clipped from V and 5 bases from J, the junction kept 6 bases outside the gene matches. The CDR3 loop spans 15 amino acids. CDR3 nucleotide sequence: TGCGCCAGCAGCTTGACTAGCGGGGCCACCCACGAGCAGTACTTC. Translation gives CASSLTSGATHEQYF. Together with reference TRBV5-1 and TRBJ2-7, the CDR3 gives the full variable domain: KAGVTQTPRYLIKTRGQQVTLSCSPISGHRSVSWYQQTPGQGLQFLFEYFSETQRNKGNFPGRFSGRQFSNSRSEMNVSTLELGDSALYLCASSLTSGATHEQYFGPGTRLTVT.